A selection of T cell receptor beta chains follows, all from one sample in a study of breast tumors, draining lymph nodes, adjacent tissues. TCRdb called the multiplex PCR reads again in MiXCR, with one record for every CDR3 protein. The sample lists about 100,000 distinct CDR3 sequences, 20% to 25% seen once, with under 1.5% in the top ten. Sample: axillary lymph node tissue. The receptors shown here come from a female donor with breast cancer. Some clones in this sample may be carry-over from other donors' samples. The CDR3 runs from the conserved cysteine through the conserved F or W. Each record gives: J gene, clone size, V gene, D gene, CDR3 protein, CDR3 DNA. The D gene is left open where the match is weak. Clone sizes are given selectively: once, few, many, or a class where the clone is expanded.

TRBJ2-2 | many | TRBV3-1 | TRBD2 | CASSQSGMGSGELFF | TGTGCCAGCAGCCAAAGCGGGATGGGGTCCGGGGAGCTGTTTTTT
TRBJ2-5 | many | TRBV11-2 | . | CASSQRGGQSRGRRQETQYF | TGTGCCAGCAGCCAAAGGGGGGGGCAGTCGAGGGGCCGTCGGCAAGAGACCCAGTACTTC
TRBJ2-2 | many | TRBV5-1 | TRBD2 | CASSGLAGLDTGELFF | TGCGCCAGCAGCGGATTAGCGGGATTGGACACCGGGGAGCTGTTTTTT
TRBJ1-5 | many | TRBV6-1 | . | CASSQGNQPQHF | TGTGCCAGCAGTCAGGGGAATCAGCCCCAGCATTTT
TRBJ2-1 | many | TRBV3-1 | TRBD1 | CASSRPGQFPRQFF | TGTGCCAGCAGCCGACCGGGACAGTTTCCTCGGCAGTTCTTC
TRBJ2-5 | many | TRBV25-1 | TRBD2 | CASSVPASGKVPLETQYF | TGTGCCAGCAGTGTACCGGCTAGCGGGAAGGTTCCACTAGAGACCCAGTACTTC
TRBJ1-2 | many | TRBV4-2 | . | CASPTNYGYTF | TGTGCCAGCCCCACTAACTATGGCTACACCTTC
TRBJ1-4 | many | TRBV7-2 | . | CASSSQGSAREKLFF | TGTGCCAGCAGCTCCCAAGGGTCAGCGCGTGAAAAACTGTTTTTT
TRBJ2-7 | many | TRBV6-1 | . | CASNTGTHSYEQYF | TGTGCCAGCAATACCGGGACTCACTCCTACGAGCAGTACTTC
TRBJ1-6 | . | TRBV5-1 | . | CPSGGGRNNSPLHF | TGCCCTAGCGGGGGGGGCAGAAATAATTCACCCCTCCACTTT
TRBJ2-5 | . | TRBV18 | . | CASSPPRPHQETQYF | TGTGCCAGCTCACCCCCCAGACCACACCAAGAGACCCAGTACTTC
TRBJ2-2 | . | TRBV20-1 | . | CSALGPDTGEPFF | TGCAGTGCCCTTGGACCAGACACCGGTGAGCCGTTTTTT
TRBJ2-7 | many | TRBV20-1 | . | CSARGQSSSYEQYF | TGCAGTGCTAGAGGGCAGTCCAGCTCCTACGAGCAGTACTTC
TRBJ2-1 | many | TRBV13 | . | CASSSGDWGLTRGNEQFF | TGTGCCAGCAGCTCAGGGGATTGGGGCCTCACTCGGGGCAATGAGCAGTTCTTC
TRBJ2-3 | many | TRBV7-3 | . | CASSLTGGFGTQYF | TGTGCCAGCAGCTTAACAGGCGGTTTCGGTACGCAGTATTTT
TRBJ1-3 | many | TRBV7-6 | . | CASSFGRRASGNTIYF | TGTGCCAGCAGCTTTGGACGGAGGGCCTCTGGAAACACCATATATTTT
TRBJ1-2 | many | TRBV12-3/TRBV12-4 | . | CASSPQGTIYGYTF | TGTGCCAGCAGTCCGCAGGGGACTATCTATGGCTACACCTTC
TRBJ2-1 | many | TRBV20-1 | TRBD2 | CSARGTSGRHEQFF | TGCAGTGCTAGAGGGACTAGCGGGAGACATGAGCAGTTCTTC
TRBJ1-1 | few | TRBV6-1 | . | CASSELWNTEAFF | TGTGCCAGCAGTGAATTGTGGAACACTGAAGCTTTCTTT
TRBJ2-7 | many | TRBV10-2 | . | CASRSGYEQYF | TGCGCCAGCAGGTCAGGGTACGAGCAGTACTTC
TRBJ2-5 | . | TRBV3-1 | . | CASSQVPHQETRYF | TGTGCCAGCAGCCAAGTTCCGCACCAAGAGACCCGGTACTTC
TRBJ1-3 | . | TRBV4-1 | . | CASSQGRNSIYF | TGCGCCAGCAGCCAAGGTAGGAACAGCATATATTTT
TRBJ2-7 | many | TRBV11-3 | TRBD2 | CASSSSGGGEQYF | TGTGCCAGCAGTTCTAGCGGGGGGGGCGAGCAGTACTTC
TRBJ2-7 | . | TRBV20-1 | . | CSARSEGGMCEQYF | TGCAGTGCTAGGTCAGAGGGCGGGATGTGCGAGCAGTACTTC
TRBJ2-1 | many | TRBV5-6 | TRBD2 | CASSPAGVSYNEQFF | TGTGCCAGCAGCCCCGCGGGGGTCTCCTACAATGAGCAGTTCTTC
TRBJ2-2 | many | TRBV5-1 | . | CASSWAGDNTGELFF | TGCGCCAGCAGTTGGGCAGGAGATAACACCGGGGAGCTGTTTTTT
TRBJ1-3 | . | TRBV12-3/TRBV12-4 | . | CASSLVSGALGNTIYF | TGTGCCAGCAGTTTAGTCAGCGGGGCTTTAGGAAACACCATATATTTT
TRBJ2-1 | many | TRBV12-3/TRBV12-4 | . | CASSPMNTGRYEQFF | TGTGCCAGCAGCCCGATGAATACAGGGAGGTATGAGCAGTTCTTC
TRBJ1-1 | . | TRBV25-1 | TRBD1 | CASSWTGEAEAFF | TGTGCCAGCAGTTGGACAGGGGAGGCTGAAGCTTTCTTT
TRBJ1-4 | . | TRBV5-8 | TRBD1 | CASSPGTGGEKLFF | TGTGCCAGCAGCCCCGGGACAGGGGGTGAAAAACTGTTTTTT
TRBJ2-5 | many | TRBV7-8 | . | CASSLGSIRETQYF | TGTGCCAGCAGCTTAGGTTCCATCAGGGAGACCCAGTACTTC
TRBJ2-3 | many | TRBV3-1 | . | CASSQKSGNTDTQYF | TGTGCCAGCAGCCAAAAGAGCGGAAACACAGATACGCAGTATTTT
TRBJ1-5 | few | TRBV6-1 | . | CASSDQIRGSNQPQHF | TGTGCCAGCAGTGACCAGATCCGAGGGAGCAATCAGCCCCAGCATTTT
TRBJ2-7 | many | TRBV6-7 | . | CASSQQYF | TGTGCCAGCAGTCAGCAGTACTTC
TRBJ1-5 | many | TRBV19 | . | CASSIYGRTDNQPQHF | TGTGCCAGTAGTATATATGGCAGGACGGACAATCAGCCCCAGCATTTT
TRBJ2-7 | many | TRBV5-1 | . | CASSLDTGSYEQYF | TGCGCCAGCAGCTTGGATACCGGTTCCTACGAGCAGTACTTC
TRBJ2-7 | . | TRBV20-1 | . | CSASDGVAYERYF | TGCAGTGCGAGCGATGGGGTAGCCTACGAGCGGTACTTC
TRBJ2-7 | many | TRBV29-1 | . | CSVQGGNEQYF | TGCAGCGTCCAAGGGGGGAACGAGCAGTACTTC
TRBJ2-5 | many | TRBV20-1 | . | CSARTLLLQETQYF | TGCAGTGCTAGAACGTTGCTACTACAAGAGACCCAGTACTTC
TRBJ1-3 | many | TRBV5-1 | . | CASRLAPPGWAGNTIYF | TGCGCCAGCAGACTCGCTCCTCCGGGGTGGGCTGGAAACACCATATATTTT